The T cell receptor beta chain described here comes from a study of blood T cell repertoires in COVID-19. Cohort placement rested on clinical history that participants reported themselves. Cohort 3 recovery required two negative PCRs, clearance, or symptom resolution. In the original analysis: Reference gene primer amplification gave estimated nucleated cell counts. Assay used: immunoSEQ multiplex PCR; TCRdb lists only in-frame clones, some missing. That table is the source of V, J and clone size, and D and trimming were worked out from the DNA. This table has 150,000 to 200,000 clones, around 90% appearing once. Germline loops: CDR1 SGHAT, CDR2 FQNNGV. There are 15 residues in the CDR3. V shed 5 bases and J shed 10 bases, with 21 bases lying between them.

The chain carries TRBV11-2 and TRBJ2-1; D might be TRBD2 (7 bases). The sequence came from a woman aged 18-29 years who had recovered from COVID-19. Sequencing used PBMCs or T cells enriched from blood (not recorded which). The CDR3 loop reads CASSPLQGGGPEQFF. The CDR3 nucleotides read TGTGCCAGCAGCCCGTTACAGGGAGGGGGACCCGAGCAGTTCTTC.